These 20 T cell receptor beta chains were sequenced from one sample in a study of T cell responses to AZD1222 COVID-19 vaccine. The table came from immunoSEQ multiplex PCR; TCRdb's copy has only in-frame clones and leaves some out. The table lists tens of thousands of clones, roughly 90% of them singletons. Sample: peripheral blood, taken 28 days after the second AZD1222 dose. The receptors stem from an adult who received the AZD1222 COVID-19 vaccine.

CDR3 region: CASSEAGDYEKLFF. In DNA form, the CDR3 reads TGTGCCAGCAGTGAGGCAGGGGATTACGAAAAACTGTTTTTT. The chain employs TRBV25-1 and TRBJ1-4; TRBD1 might be the D (6 bases). The germline V and J ends were trimmed by 3 bases and 8 bases, with 13 bases remaining between them. Germline-derived CDR1 and CDR2 are MGHDK and SYGVNS. The CDR3 loop spans 14 amino acids.

The rearrangement joins TRBV19 to TRBJ2-1; D is unresolved. The germline V gene has CDR1 LNHDA and CDR2 SQIVND (reference sequence). CDR3 size: 16 residues. V dropped 5 bases and J dropped 4 bases, with 18 bases sitting between them. The CDR3 region has the DNA TGTGCCAGTAGTCCCCTGAACCAACCCCCGTACAATGAGCAGTTCTTC. Amino acids: CASSPLNQPPYNEQFF. Filled out from reference TRBV19 and TRBJ2-1, the complete variable domain reads DGGITQSPKYLFRKEGQNVTLSCEQNLNHDAMYWYRQDPGQGLRLIYYSQIVNDFQKGDIAEGYSVSREKKESFPLTVTSAQKNPTAFYLCASSPLNQPPYNEQFFGPGTRLTVL.

The CDR3 DNA reads as TGTGCCAGCAGCTCGAGGGGGGAGGGCATCTACAATGAGCAGTTCTTC. Encoded protein: CASSSRGEGIYNEQFF. This rearrangement joins TRBV13 to TRBJ2-1, with D possibly TRBD2 on 7 matching bases. The V end lost 4 bases, the J end lost 3 bases, and 16 bases lay between the germline ends. This CDR3 has 16 amino acids. Germline V gene data show CDR1 as PRHDT and CDR2 as FYEKMQ (reference sequence).

The genes are TRBV28 and TRBJ1-2, with D unclear. This CDR3 contains 13 residues. V gave up 6 bases and J gave up 3 bases, with 11 bases separating them. Per the germline V gene, CDR1 is MDHEN and CDR2 is SYDVKM. CDR3 amino acids: CASSHPWDYGYTF. The CDR3 DNA sequence: TGTGCCAGCAGCCATCCTTGGGACTATGGCTACACCTTC.

The gene calls are TRBV19 and TRBJ2-2, with 9 bases identical to TRBD2. Losses at the gene ends were 5 bases for V and 5 bases for J; bases not matched to a gene: 9. The germline V gene has CDR1 LNHDA and CDR2 SQIVND (reference sequence). CDR3 length equals 16 residues. CDR3 in amino acids: CASSYEGLAGTGELFF. The CDR3 coding sequence is TGTGCCAGTAGTTATGAGGGTCTAGCGGGAACCGGGGAGCTGTTTTTT.

V and J are TRBV10-3 and TRBJ2-7; no clear D gene. The CDR3 has 13 residues. The germline V gene encodes CDR1 ENHRY and CDR2 SYGVKD. V lost 0 bases and J lost 0, with 3 bases in between. DNA for the CDR3: TGTGCCATCAGTGAGTCGAGCTCCTACGAGCAGTACTTC. Protein product: CAISESSSYEQYF.

The chain uses TRBV4-1 and TRBJ2-1; 11 bases are shared with TRBD2. CDR1 and CDR2 from the germline V gene are MGHRA and YSYEKL. Losses at the gene ends were 5 bases for V and 8 bases for J; bases not matched to a gene: 8. The CDR3 contains 15 residues. The CDR3 nucleotides read TGCGCCAGCAGCTTCACCGGGACTAGCGGCTATGAGCAGTTCTTC. Translating it yields CASSFTGTSGYEQFF.

The chain couples TRBV3-1 (or the pseudogene TRBV3-2) to TRBJ1-1; D is perhaps TRBD1 (6 bases). The CDR3 is 13 amino acids. Germline V gene sequence: CDR1 LGHDT, CDR2 YNNKEL (reference sequence). Deletions cut 3 bases from V and 10 bases from J, with 15 bases between. The CDR3 protein is CASSHNRDMGAFF. The CDR3 DNA is TGTGCCAGCAGCCATAACAGGGATATGGGAGCTTTCTTT.

The chain employs TRBV10-3 and TRBJ1-1; TRBD1 aligns across 7 bases. J was trimmed by 8 bases and V by 0 bases; bases with no gene match: 3. Looked up from germline, CDR1 is ENHRY and CDR2 is SYGVKD. This CDR3 is 13 amino acids long. This chain's CDR3 is CAISESMDREAFF. DNA for the CDR3: TGTGCCATCAGTGAGTCCATGGACAGGGAAGCTTTCTTT.

This chain links TRBV6-5 with TRBJ1-5; 7 nucleotides align to TRBD1. CDR1 is MNHEY, CDR2 SVGAGI, per germline. The ends lost 3 bases at V and 2 bases at J; junction bases unmatched: 1. The CDR3 has 14 residues. As DNA, the CDR3 is TGTGCCAGCAGTTATGACAGGGGCAATCAGCCCCAGCATTTT. Its translation is CASSYDRGNQPQHF.

Comment on this clone: The junction does not match germline at one end; this may be a read error. J is TRBJ2-1 and V is TRBV6-5; 12 nucleotides line up with TRBD2. CDR1 is MNHEY, CDR2 SVGAGI, per germline. The CDR3 length is 16 residues. The CDR3, as DNA: TGTGCCAGCACTTACTGGACTAGCGGGACAAACAATGAGCAGTTCTTC. It codes for CASTYWTSGTNNEQFF.

The chain recombines TRBV3-1 (or the pseudogene TRBV3-2) with TRBJ2-3; a possible D gene is TRBD2 (6 bases). Germline V gene sequence: CDR1 LGHDT, CDR2 YNNKEL (reference sequence). The CDR3 runs to 13 residues. Trimming removed 6 bases from V and 6 bases from J, with 13 bases in between. CDR3 coding DNA: TGTGCCAGCAGTCATACTAGCTTCGATACGCAGTATTTT. This translates into CASSHTSFDTQYF.

The V and J genes are TRBV11-2 and TRBJ1-3; 7 bases line up with TRBD1. Germline values: CDR1 SGHAT, CDR2 FQNNGV. V lost 2 bases and J lost 0; bases outside the gene matches: 7. CDR3 size: 17 residues. The CDR3 loop is CASSLFLDRVSGNTIYF. The CDR3 nucleotides are TGTGCCAGCAGCTTATTTCTAGACAGGGTCTCTGGAAACACCATATATTTT.

V and J are TRBV3-1 (or the pseudogene TRBV3-2) and TRBJ2-3; 9 bases are a match to TRBD2. Germline CDR1 reads LGHDT; CDR2 reads YNNKEL (reference sequence). The CDR3 has 16 amino acids. Trimming cost V 0 bases and J 6 bases; bases outside gene matches: 7. CDR3 in DNA: TGTGCCAGCAGCCAAGACGCGGGAGGGCCGGGGGATACGCAGTATTTT. Amino acids: CASSQDAGGPGDTQYF.

V gene TRBV5-1 combines with J gene TRBJ1-5, with TRBD1 matching 7 bases. CDR3 size: 13 residues. The ends lost 4 bases at V and 4 bases at J; junction bases unmatched: 2. Looked up from germline, CDR1 is SGHRS and CDR2 is YFSETQ. The CDR3, as DNA: TGCGCCAGCAGCAGGGGGCCTAATCAGCCCCAGCATTTT. This codes for CASSRGPNQPQHF.

J is TRBJ2-7 and V is TRBV5-1; 8 positions match TRBD2. Germline CDR1 SGHRS, CDR2 YFSETQ. There are 14 residues in the CDR3. J was trimmed by 5 bases and V by 10 bases; bases with no gene match: 14. This CDR3 reads CARTPGGESDEQYF. The CDR3 DNA sequence: TGCGCCCGCACCCCGGGGGGGGAGAGCGACGAGCAGTACTTC. Using reference TRBV5-1 and TRBJ2-7 for the parts outside the CDR3, the full variable domain is KAGVTQTPRYLIKTRGQQVTLSCSPISGHRSVSWYQQTPGQGLQFLFEYFSETQRNKGNFPGRFSGRQFSNSRSEMNVSTLELGDSALYLCARTPGGESDEQYFGPGTRLTVT.

The chain employs TRBV6-5 and TRBJ1-2; D is ambiguous. Trimming took off 0 bases at V and 4 bases at J, with 12 bases between the two ends. Per the germline V gene, CDR1 is MNHEY and CDR2 is SVGAGI. The CDR3 is 15 amino acids. The CDR3 region has the DNA TGTGCCAGCAGTTACTCGACCGACGGAATCTATGGCTACACCTTC. This gives the protein CASSYSTDGIYGYTF.

The chain links TRBV7-8 to TRBJ1-6; TRBD1 aligns across 7 bases. CDR1 SGHVS and CDR2 FQNEAQ come from the germline V gene. The CDR3 runs 17 residues. V shed 2 bases and J 4 bases; nucleotides not matched to a gene: 8. In DNA, the CDR3 is TGTGCCAGCAGCTTAAACAGGGGAAAAGGGTATAATTCACCCCTCCACTTT. The encoded protein is CASSLNRGKGYNSPLHF.

The table lists this clone with a count of one. The gene calls are TRBV5-1 and TRBJ1-2, with D perhaps matching TRBD1 (6 bases). The CDR3 has 16 residues. V lost 2 bases and J 8 bases, leaving 22 bases between the germline ends. Germline V gives CDR1 SGHRS, CDR2 YFSETQ. CDR3 DNA: TGCGCCAGCAGCTTACTCCCGGGACATGAACGGGAAGGCTACACCTTC. This encodes CASSLLPGHEREGYTF.

There are a few counts of this clone. V gene TRBV27 combines with J gene TRBJ2-7; 9 bases are shared with TRBD1. This CDR3 spans 15 amino acids. Trimming took 2 bases from V and 0 from J; bases not matched to a gene: 2. Germline-derived CDR1 and CDR2 are MNHEY and SMNVEV (reference sequence). Here the CDR3 DNA reads TGTGCCAGCAGTTTACGACAGGGGGGCTCCTACGAGCAGTACTTC. Its translation: CASSLRQGGSYEQYF.